Presented here are 17 T cell receptor beta chains from one specimen sequenced in a study of blood T cell repertoires in COVID-19. TCRdb keeps only in-frame clones here, not all; method: immunoSEQ multiplex PCR. The profile shows under 300,000 clones, about 89% of them singletons. Sequencing input: PBMCs or T cells enriched from blood (not recorded which). These receptors were collected from a woman aged 35 to 49 who had recovered from COVID-19.

The V call is TRBV10-3, the J call TRBJ1-2; D call uncertain. Trimming shortened V by 0 bases and J by 5 bases, and 10 bases separated the two germline ends. The V gene's germline CDR1 is ENHRY and CDR2 SYGVKD. CDR3 length equals 14 residues. CDR3 DNA sequence: TGTGCCATCAGTGAGTCGGCGGGTTCGTATGGCTACACCTTC. Translating it yields CAISESAGSYGYTF.

V is TRBV4-1 and J is TRBJ2-7; tentatively, D is TRBD2 (5 bases). Germline V gives CDR1 MGHRA, CDR2 YSYEKL. The V gene lost 0 bases and the J gene lost 6 bases, with 9 bases spanning the gap. The CDR3 has 13 residues. The CDR3: CASSQDPSTEQYF. The CDR3 nucleotides read TGCGCCAGCAGCCAAGATCCTAGCACCGAGCAGTACTTC.

The chain is built from TRBV27 and TRBJ1-5; D gene unclear. Trimming pared 6 bases from V and 1 base from J, leaving 10 bases between. CDR3 length: 14 residues. The V gene's germline CDR1 is MNHEY and CDR2 SMNVEV (reference sequence). CDR3 region: CASRPIRSNQPQHF. The CDR3 nucleotides are TGTGCCAGCAGACCTATTCGGAGCAATCAGCCCCAGCATTTT.

The chain recombines TRBV29-1 with TRBJ1-2, with D unclear. Germline lookup yields CDR1 SQVTM and CDR2 ANQGSEA. The V end lost 4 bases, the J end lost 4 bases, and 16 bases lay between the germline ends. The CDR3 spans 14 residues. The CDR3 here is CSVVQTRGGYGYTF. The DNA of the CDR3 is TGCAGCGTTGTTCAGACACGCGGAGGCTATGGCTACACCTTC.

V is TRBV7-2 and J is TRBJ1-1, with TRBD1 matching 7 bases. V lost 4 bases and J lost 1; bases outside the gene matches: 15. This CDR3 has 18 residues. Per the germline V gene, CDR1 is SGHTA and CDR2 is FQGNSA. The CDR3 spells CASSSEMGRTGWNTEAFF. The CDR3 nucleotides read TGTGCCAGCAGCTCAGAGATGGGACGGACAGGCTGGAACACTGAAGCTTTCTTT.

V usage is TRBV4-1 and J usage is TRBJ2-7, with D possibly being TRBD2 (6 bases). This CDR3 is built from 15 residues. Germline V CDR1 and CDR2: MGHRA, YSYEKL. Trimming stripped 0 bases from V and 9 bases from J, with 18 bases between. The CDR3 loop reads CASSQDGGPRSGQYF. CDR3 nucleotides: TGCGCCAGCAGCCAAGACGGAGGGCCCCGGAGCGGGCAGTACTTC.

This chain joins TRBV15 and TRBJ2-1; TRBD2 aligns across 8 bases. V was clipped by 5 bases and J by 5 bases; unmatched bases: 11. The CDR3 is 16 amino acids. Germline values: CDR1 LNHNV, CDR2 YYDKDF (reference sequence). The CDR3 DNA sequence: TGTGCCACCAGCCGGACTAGCCAAAACCATGACAATGAGCAGTTCTTC. Translated, it gives CATSRTSQNHDNEQFF.

The chain joins TRBV30 to TRBJ1-4, with D maybe TRBD1 (6 bases). Germline lookup yields CDR1 GTSNPN and CDR2 SVGIG (reference sequence). The CDR3 is made up of 15 amino acids. The V end was cut by 0 bases, the J end by 3 bases, with 11 bases between. In DNA form, the CDR3 reads TGTGCCTGGAGTGTACAAACAGGGTCTAATGAAAAACTGTTTTTT. Protein sequence: CAWSVQTGSNEKLFF.

The chain carries TRBV6-5 and TRBJ1-2; weak D call: TRBD1 (5 bases). V was pared by 6 bases and J by 5 bases, with 13 bases between. Germline V lookup: CDR1 MNHEY, CDR2 SVGAGI. The CDR3 consists of 13 residues. CDR3 DNA: TGTGCCAGCAGGCGGGACGGAAAGTATGGCTACACCTTC. Amino acids: CASRRDGKYGYTF.

The chain employs TRBV19 and TRBJ1-5; TRBD1 is a possible D gene (6 bases). Germline assignment: CDR1 LNHDA and CDR2 SQIVND (reference sequence). The germline V and J ends were trimmed by 2 bases and 5 bases, with 13 bases remaining between them. The CDR3 contains 15 residues. CDR3 DNA sequence: TGTGCCAGTAGTATATGGCAGGGGAGGGATCAGCCCCAGCATTTT. Its protein product is CASSIWQGRDQPQHF.

This clone was recorded only once. The identical CDR3 is also encoded by other nucleotide sequences in the sample. This chain joins TRBV7-3 and TRBJ2-3, with a possible D match to TRBD1 (5 bases). This CDR3 is 13 amino acids long. The germline V and J ends were trimmed by 5 bases and 3 bases, with 9 bases remaining between them. The V gene's germline CDR1 is SGHTA and CDR2 FQGTGA. As DNA, the CDR3 is TGTGCCAGCAGCCCAGGGTCTACAGATACGCAGTATTTT. As protein: CASSPGSTDTQYF.

This clone appeared once. V is TRBV20-1 and J is TRBJ2-7; weak D call: TRBD1 (5 bases). The CDR3 runs 16 residues. The V gene's germline CDR1 is DFQATT and CDR2 SNEGSKA (reference sequence). Trimming shortened V by 6 bases and J by 3 bases, and 24 bases separated the two germline ends. The CDR3 loop reads CSASGARESVYYEQYF. The CDR3 coding sequence is TGCAGTGCAAGTGGGGCCAGGGAATCGGTATACTACGAGCAGTACTTC.

This clone appeared once. This chain uses TRBV5-1 with TRBJ1-4; TRBD1 aligns across 9 bases. Trimming took 4 bases from V and 6 from J; bases not matched to a gene: 10. The CDR3 has 16 residues. Germline assignment: CDR1 SGHRS and CDR2 YFSETQ. The CDR3 spells CASSRDREAGDEKLFF. CDR3 nucleotide sequence: TGCGCCAGCAGCCGGGACAGGGAGGCGGGGGATGAAAAACTGTTTTTT.

The rearrangement joins TRBV5-4 to TRBJ1-3, with D possibly TRBD1 on 6 matching bases. Germline V CDR1 and CDR2: SGHNT, YYREEE (reference sequence). V dropped 0 bases and J dropped 0 bases, with 13 bases sitting between them. This CDR3 is built from 17 residues. CDR3 protein: CASSLATTGFSGNTIYF. The CDR3 coding sequence is TGTGCCAGCAGCTTGGCCACCACAGGGTTCTCTGGAAACACCATATATTTT.

In this sample, this clone turned up a few times. The V call is TRBV5-1, the J call TRBJ1-2; TRBD1 might be the D (5 bases). V was cut by 4 bases and J by 8 bases, with 12 bases left in between. Germline V gene data show CDR1 as SGHRS and CDR2 as YFSETQ. This CDR3 is 12 amino acids long. CDR3 coding DNA: TGCGCCAGCAGCGCGGAGGGGAGCGGCTACACCTTC. It translates to CASSAEGSGYTF.

The chain uses TRBV19 and TRBJ1-4; 7 positions agree with TRBD1. Germline lookup yields CDR1 LNHDA and CDR2 SQIVND (reference sequence). Trimming took 4 bases from V and 5 from J; bases not matched to a gene: 4. This CDR3 comprises 14 residues. The DNA of the CDR3 is TGTGCCAGTAGTAGTGACAGGGCAAATGAAAAACTGTTTTTT. This sequence encodes CASSSDRANEKLFF.

This clone turned up a few times. V is TRBV5-5 and J is TRBJ2-1; D possibly corresponds to TRBD1 (6 bases). V was shortened by 6 bases and J by 0 bases, with 16 bases between the two germline ends. The CDR3 sequence is 16 residues long. The germline CDR1 and CDR2 sequences are SGHKS and YYEKEE (reference sequence). CDR3: CASTLVRGSSYNEQFF. CDR3 coding DNA: TGTGCCAGCACCCTTGTGAGGGGGAGCTCCTACAATGAGCAGTTCTTC.